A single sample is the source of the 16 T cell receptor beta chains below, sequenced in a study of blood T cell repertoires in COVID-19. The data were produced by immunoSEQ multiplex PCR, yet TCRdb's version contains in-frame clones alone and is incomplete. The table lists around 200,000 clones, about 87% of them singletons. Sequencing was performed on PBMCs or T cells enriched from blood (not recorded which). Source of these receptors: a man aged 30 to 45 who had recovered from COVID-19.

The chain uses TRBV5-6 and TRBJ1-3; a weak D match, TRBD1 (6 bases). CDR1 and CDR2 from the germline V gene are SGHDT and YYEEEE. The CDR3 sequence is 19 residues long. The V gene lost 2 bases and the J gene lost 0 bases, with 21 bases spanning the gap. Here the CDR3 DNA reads TGTGCCAGCAGCTTTAACCCCAGGACAGTACTTGGCTCTGGAAACACCATATATTTT. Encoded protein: CASSFNPRTVLGSGNTIYF. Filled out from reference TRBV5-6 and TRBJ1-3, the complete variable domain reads DAGVTQSPTHLIKTRGQQVTLRCSPKSGHDTVSWYQQALGQGPQFIFQYYEEEERQRGNFPDRFSGHQFPNYSSELNVNALLLGDSALYLCASSFNPRTVLGSGNTIYFGEGSWLTVV.

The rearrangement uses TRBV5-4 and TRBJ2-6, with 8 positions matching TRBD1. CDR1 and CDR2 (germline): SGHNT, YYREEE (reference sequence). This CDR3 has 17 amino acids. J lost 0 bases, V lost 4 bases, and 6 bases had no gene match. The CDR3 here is CASSPRDRNSGANVLTF. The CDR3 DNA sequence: TGTGCCAGCAGCCCCCGGGACAGGAACTCTGGGGCCAACGTCCTGACTTTC.

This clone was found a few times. The CDR3 protein is CASSDVSGGAGQYF. The CDR3 DNA sequence: TGCGCCAGCAGTGATGTCTCGGGGGGCGCAGGCCAGTACTTC. This sequence joins TRBV10-2 and TRBJ2-5; D possibly corresponds to TRBD2 (7 bases). Trimming took off 3 bases at V and 10 bases at J, with 18 bases between the two ends. This CDR3 spans 14 amino acids. Per germline, CDR1 WSHSY and CDR2 SAAADI.

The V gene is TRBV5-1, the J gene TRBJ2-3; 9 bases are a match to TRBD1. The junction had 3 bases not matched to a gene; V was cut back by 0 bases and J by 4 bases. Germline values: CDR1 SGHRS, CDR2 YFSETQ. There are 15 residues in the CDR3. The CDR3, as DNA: TGCGCCAGCAGCTTGGGGGACAGGGCTCCAGATACGCAGTATTTT. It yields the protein CASSLGDRAPDTQYF. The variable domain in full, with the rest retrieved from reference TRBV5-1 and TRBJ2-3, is KAGVTQTPRYLIKTRGQQVTLSCSPISGHRSVSWYQQTPGQGLQFLFEYFSETQRNKGNFPGRFSGRQFSNSRSEMNVSTLELGDSALYLCASSLGDRAPDTQYFGPGTRLTVL.

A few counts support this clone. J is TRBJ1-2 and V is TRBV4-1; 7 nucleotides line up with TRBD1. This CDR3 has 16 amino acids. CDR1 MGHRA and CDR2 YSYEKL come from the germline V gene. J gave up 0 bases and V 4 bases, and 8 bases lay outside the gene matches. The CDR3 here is CASSRYGDSSNYGYTF. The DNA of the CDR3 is TGCGCCAGCAGCCGCTATGGGGACAGTTCTAACTATGGCTACACCTTC.

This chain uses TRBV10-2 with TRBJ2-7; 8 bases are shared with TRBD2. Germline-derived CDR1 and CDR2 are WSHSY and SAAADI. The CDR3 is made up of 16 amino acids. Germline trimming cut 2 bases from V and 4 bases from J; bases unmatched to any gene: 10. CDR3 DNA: TGCGCCAGCAGTGAGATCGGGGGGGTTTTCAGTTACGAGCAGTACTTC. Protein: CASSEIGGVFSYEQYF.

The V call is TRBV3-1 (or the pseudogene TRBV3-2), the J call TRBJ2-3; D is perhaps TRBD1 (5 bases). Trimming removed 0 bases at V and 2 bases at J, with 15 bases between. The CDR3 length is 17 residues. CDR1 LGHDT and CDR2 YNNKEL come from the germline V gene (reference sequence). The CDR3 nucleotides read TGTGCCAGCAGCCAAGATGGGGCAGCCCTCTCCACAGATACGCAGTATTTT. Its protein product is CASSQDGAALSTDTQYF.

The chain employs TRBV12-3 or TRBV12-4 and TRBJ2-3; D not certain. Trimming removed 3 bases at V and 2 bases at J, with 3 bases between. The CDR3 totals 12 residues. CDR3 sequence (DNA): TGTGCCAGCAGTTTCTACACAGATACGCAGTATTTT. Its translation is CASSFYTDTQYF.

In DNA form, the CDR3 reads TGCGCCAGCAGCCAACCACGGAGGGGTAGGAATGAAAAACTGTTTTTT. This gives the protein CASSQPRRGRNEKLFF. The V and J genes are TRBV4-1 and TRBJ1-4; D is perhaps TRBD1 (5 bases). Germline assignment: CDR1 MGHRA and CDR2 YSYEKL. Trimming shortened V by 2 bases and J by 5 bases, and 15 bases separated the two germline ends. The CDR3 extends over 16 amino acids.

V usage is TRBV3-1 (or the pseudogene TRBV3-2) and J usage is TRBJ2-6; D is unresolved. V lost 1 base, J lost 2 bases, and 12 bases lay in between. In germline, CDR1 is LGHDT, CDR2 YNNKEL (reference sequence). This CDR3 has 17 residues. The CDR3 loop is CASSQVVASAGANVLTF. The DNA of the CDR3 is TGTGCCAGCAGCCAAGTGGTAGCCTCCGCTGGGGCCAACGTCCTGACTTTC.

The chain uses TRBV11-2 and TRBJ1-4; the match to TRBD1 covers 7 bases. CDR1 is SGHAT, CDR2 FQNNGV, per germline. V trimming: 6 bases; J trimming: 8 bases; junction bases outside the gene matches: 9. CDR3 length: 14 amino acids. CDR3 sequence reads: CASSFDRVVEKLFF. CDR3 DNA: TGTGCCAGCAGTTTCGACAGGGTTGTGGAAAAACTGTTTTTT.

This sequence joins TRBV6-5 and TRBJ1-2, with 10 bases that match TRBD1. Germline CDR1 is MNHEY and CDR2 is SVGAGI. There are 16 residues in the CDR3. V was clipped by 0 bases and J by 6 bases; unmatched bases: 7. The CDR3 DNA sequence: TGTGCCAGCAGTTACTCGATTTCGACAGGGGGCAATGGCTACACCTTC. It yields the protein CASSYSISTGGNGYTF.

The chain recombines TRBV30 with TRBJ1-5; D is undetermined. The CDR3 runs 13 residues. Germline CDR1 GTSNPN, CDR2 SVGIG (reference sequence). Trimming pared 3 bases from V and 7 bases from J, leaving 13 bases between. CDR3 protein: CAWRGREGQPQHF. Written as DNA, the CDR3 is TGTGCCTGGAGGGGGAGGGAGGGCCAGCCCCAGCATTTT.

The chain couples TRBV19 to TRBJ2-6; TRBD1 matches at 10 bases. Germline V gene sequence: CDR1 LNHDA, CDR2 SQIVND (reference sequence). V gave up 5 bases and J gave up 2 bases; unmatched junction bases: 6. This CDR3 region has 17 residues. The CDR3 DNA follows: TGTGCCAGTAGTCCTTCGACAGGGGGCACTGGGGCCAACGTCCTGACTTTC. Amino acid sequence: CASSPSTGGTGANVLTF.

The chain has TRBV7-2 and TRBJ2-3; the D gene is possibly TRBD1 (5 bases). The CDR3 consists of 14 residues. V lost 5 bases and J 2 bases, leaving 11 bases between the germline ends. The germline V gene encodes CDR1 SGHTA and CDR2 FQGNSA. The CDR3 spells CASSRDRATDTQYF. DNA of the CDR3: TGTGCCAGCAGCCGCGACAGAGCCACAGATACGCAGTATTTT.

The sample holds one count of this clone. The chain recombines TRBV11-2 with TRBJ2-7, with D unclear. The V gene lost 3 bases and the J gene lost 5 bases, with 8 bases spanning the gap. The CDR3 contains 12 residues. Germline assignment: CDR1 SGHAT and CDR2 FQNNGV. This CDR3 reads CASSFLENEQYF. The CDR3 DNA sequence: TGTGCCAGCAGCTTCTTAGAGAACGAGCAGTACTTC.